This T cell receptor (beta chain) was captured in a study of OX40 agonist ivuxolimab in advanced cancers. The wider study: A male proportion of 82.7% was recorded, with mean age around 60 years and range about 20 to 90. A history of anti-PD-1, anti-PD-L1 or anti-CTLA-4 therapy was acceptable, and 40% had some.

CDR3 length: 14 amino acids. Trimming took 3 bases from V and 4 from J, leaving 13 bases between them. From germline, CDR1 is SGHRS and CDR2 YFSETQ. Using immunoSEQ multiplex PCR, the repertoire was profiled, and TCRdb retains in-frame clones only, with some absent. The profile shows under 85,000 clones, 84% of them singletons. The source was CD4+ or CD8+ T cells sorted from blood, collected in a trial of the OX40 agonist ivuxolimab. This TCR came from an adult with an advanced solid tumor such as melanoma, head and neck, liver or kidney cancer. The V and J genes are TRBV5-1 and TRBJ2-5; tentative D call: TRBD2 (7 bases). This chain's CDR3 is CASSWAGEGETQYF. In nucleotides, the CDR3 is TGCGCCAGCAGCTGGGCAGGGGAGGGAGAGACCCAGTACTTC.